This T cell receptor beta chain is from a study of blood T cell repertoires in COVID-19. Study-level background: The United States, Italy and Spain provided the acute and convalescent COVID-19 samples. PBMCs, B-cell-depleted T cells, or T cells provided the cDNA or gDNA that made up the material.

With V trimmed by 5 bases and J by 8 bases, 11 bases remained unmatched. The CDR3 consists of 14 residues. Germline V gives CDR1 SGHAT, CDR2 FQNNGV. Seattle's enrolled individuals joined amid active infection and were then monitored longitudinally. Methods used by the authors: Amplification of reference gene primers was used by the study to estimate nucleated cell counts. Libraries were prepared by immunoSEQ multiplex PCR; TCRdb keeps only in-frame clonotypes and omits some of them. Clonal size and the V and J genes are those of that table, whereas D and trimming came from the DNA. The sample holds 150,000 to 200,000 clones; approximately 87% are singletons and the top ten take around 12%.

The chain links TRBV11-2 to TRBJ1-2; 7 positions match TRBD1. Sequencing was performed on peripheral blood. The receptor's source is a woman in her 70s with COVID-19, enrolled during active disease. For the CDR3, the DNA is TGTGCCAGCAGCAGTACAGGGGAGGAAGGGGGCTACACCTTC. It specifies CASSSTGEEGGYTF.